These T cell receptor beta chains were read from a single sample in a study of cytomegalovirus exposure and HLA in healthy donors. Profiled with immunoSEQ multiplex PCR; TCRdb holds only in-frame clones, not every one. The profile shows approximately 97,000 clones, more than 70% of them singletons. Sequenced sample: PBMCs. These receptors all stem from a male donor in good health and CMV-seropositive. Both conserved end residues are part of each CDR3. A D gene is named only where the DNA matches it firmly. Clone size is given for some rows only: seen once, a few or many times, or a class if the clone is expanded.

v_gene: TRBV19; abundance: few; d_gene: TRBD1; j_gene: TRBJ2-7; CDR3aa: CASAPGQGSYEQYF; CDR3nt: TGTGCCAGTGCGCCGGGACAGGGTTCTTACGAGCAGTACTTC
v_gene: TRBV10-3; abundance: NA; d_gene: NA; j_gene: TRBJ2-1; CDR3aa: CAISDPDYYNEQFF; CDR3nt: TGTGCCATCAGTGATCCCGACTACTACAATGAGCAGTTCTTC
v_gene: TRBV9; abundance: NA; d_gene: NA; j_gene: TRBJ1-1; CDR3aa: CASSVQGFTEAFF; CDR3nt: TGTGCCAGCAGCGTACAGGGCTTTACTGAAGCTTTCTTT
v_gene: TRBV5-6; abundance: NA; d_gene: TRBD1; j_gene: TRBJ2-7; CDR3aa: CASSGGTGAYEQYF; CDR3nt: TGTGCCAGCAGCGGCGGGACAGGGGCGTACGAGCAGTACTTC
v_gene: TRBV6-1; abundance: NA; d_gene: TRBD1; j_gene: TRBJ2-7; CDR3aa: CASSRTGGIGYEQYF; CDR3nt: TGTGCCAGCAGCCGGACAGGGGGCATCGGCTACGAGCAGTACTTC
v_gene: TRBV4-2; abundance: NA; d_gene: NA; j_gene: TRBJ1-5; CDR3aa: CASSDTMRRNNQPQHF; CDR3nt: TGTGCCAGCAGCGACACGATGAGGAGGAACAATCAGCCCCAGCATTTT
v_gene: TRBV5-4; abundance: NA; d_gene: NA; j_gene: TRBJ2-7; CDR3aa: CASSLTGMGEQYF; CDR3nt: TGTGCCAGCAGCTTAACAGGGATGGGCGAGCAGTACTTC
v_gene: TRBV4-3; abundance: NA; d_gene: NA; j_gene: TRBJ1-3; CDR3aa: CASSQGVVNSGNTIYF; CDR3nt: TGCGCCAGCAGCCAGGGAGTCGTTAACTCTGGAAACACCATATATTTT
v_gene: TRBV29-1; abundance: few; d_gene: NA; j_gene: TRBJ2-7; CDR3aa: CSVRSGDYEQYF; CDR3nt: TGCAGCGTTCGCTCAGGGGACTACGAGCAGTACTTC
v_gene: TRBV25-1; abundance: NA; d_gene: NA; j_gene: TRBJ2-7; CDR3aa: CASSGTNYYEQYF; CDR3nt: TGTGCCAGCAGTGGGACTAACTACTACGAGCAGTACTTC
v_gene: TRBV28; abundance: NA; d_gene: NA; j_gene: TRBJ2-1; CDR3aa: CASSLPPTPSSYNEQFF; CDR3nt: TGTGCCAGCAGTTTACCCCCAACGCCGAGCTCCTACAATGAGCAGTTCTTC
v_gene: TRBV29-1; abundance: few; d_gene: NA; j_gene: TRBJ2-3; CDR3aa: CSVVGGLDLKGDTQYF; CDR3nt: TGCAGCGTTGTGGGGGGGCTGGACTTAAAGGGAGATACGCAGTATTTT
v_gene: TRBV11-2; abundance: NA; d_gene: NA; j_gene: TRBJ2-5; CDR3aa: CASSFRDPGEQYF; CDR3nt: TGTGCCAGCAGTTTCAGGGATCCCGGAGAGCAGTACTTC
v_gene: TRBV10-3; abundance: NA; d_gene: TRBD2; j_gene: TRBJ2-1; CDR3aa: CAIGTSGNRGNYNEQFF; CDR3nt: TGTGCCATAGGGACTAGCGGGAATAGGGGTAACTACAATGAGCAGTTCTTC
v_gene: TRBV18; abundance: NA; d_gene: NA; j_gene: TRBJ1-1; CDR3aa: CASSPARSGNTEAFF; CDR3nt: TGTGCCAGCTCACCAGCTCGTTCGGGAAACACTGAAGCTTTCTTT
v_gene: TRBV4-1; abundance: few; d_gene: NA; j_gene: TRBJ2-7; CDR3aa: CASSQERSYEQYF; CDR3nt: TGCGCCAGCAGCCAAGAAAGGAGTTACGAGCAGTACTTC
v_gene: TRBV6-5; abundance: NA; d_gene: TRBD1; j_gene: TRBJ1-1; CDR3aa: CASSDSNSDRGWAFF; CDR3nt: TGTGCCAGCAGTGACTCCAACAGCGACAGGGGGTGGGCTTTCTTT
v_gene: TRBV4-3; abundance: NA; d_gene: TRBD2; j_gene: TRBJ2-5; CDR3aa: CASSFGVAGGQETQYF; CDR3nt: TGCGCCAGCAGCTTCGGGGTAGCGGGGGGCCAAGAGACCCAGTACTTC
v_gene: TRBV29-1; abundance: NA; d_gene: NA; j_gene: TRBJ2-1; CDR3aa: CSVEVPSDEQFF; CDR3nt: TGCAGCGTTGAAGTCCCTAGTGATGAGCAGTTCTTC
v_gene: TRBV2; abundance: NA; d_gene: TRBD2; j_gene: TRBJ2-2; CDR3aa: CASGTSGSHTGELFF; CDR3nt: TGTGCCAGCGGCACTAGCGGGAGCCACACCGGGGAGCTGTTTTTT
v_gene: TRBV6-1; abundance: NA; d_gene: TRBD2; j_gene: TRBJ2-2; CDR3aa: CASSLLAGAAGELFF; CDR3nt: TGTGCCAGCAGTCTACTAGCGGGAGCCGCCGGGGAGCTGTTTTTT
v_gene: TRBV19; abundance: NA; d_gene: NA; j_gene: TRBJ1-1; CDR3aa: CASSMSGIPEAFF; CDR3nt: TGTGCCAGTAGTATGTCCGGGATCCCTGAAGCTTTCTTT
v_gene: TRBV11-2; abundance: NA; d_gene: TRBD2; j_gene: TRBJ2-5; CDR3aa: CASSPRTSGRETQYF; CDR3nt: TGTGCCAGCAGCCCCCGGACTAGCGGGAGGGAGACCCAGTACTTC
v_gene: TRBV5-1; abundance: NA; d_gene: NA; j_gene: TRBJ2-7; CDR3aa: CASSLAPGSFYEQYF; CDR3nt: TGCGCCAGCAGCTTGGCCCCCGGGTCCTTCTACGAGCAGTACTTC
v_gene: TRBV2; abundance: NA; d_gene: NA; j_gene: TRBJ1-2; CDR3aa: CASSGQVYGYTF; CDR3nt: TGTGCCAGCAGTGGACAGGTTTATGGCTACACCTTC
v_gene: TRBV7-3; abundance: NA; d_gene: NA; j_gene: TRBJ2-2; CDR3aa: CASSPWNTGELFF; CDR3nt: TGTGCCAGCAGCCCTTGGAACACCGGGGAGCTGTTTTTT
v_gene: TRBV23-1; abundance: NA; d_gene: TRBD2; j_gene: TRBJ2-1; CDR3aa: CASSLPSGRGFFNEQFF; CDR3nt: TGCGCCAGCAGTCTCCCTAGCGGGAGGGGGTTTTTTAATGAGCAGTTCTTC
v_gene: TRBV9; abundance: few; d_gene: NA; j_gene: TRBJ1-2; CDR3aa: CASSVGNPSNYGYTF; CDR3nt: TGTGCCAGCAGCGTGGGCAACCCAAGTAACTATGGCTACACCTTC
v_gene: TRBV5-6; abundance: NA; d_gene: NA; j_gene: TRBJ2-5; CDR3aa: CASSLKGFETQYF; CDR3nt: TGTGCCAGCAGCTTGAAGGGGTTCGAGACCCAGTACTTC
v_gene: TRBV7-2; abundance: NA; d_gene: TRBD2; j_gene: TRBJ2-3; CDR3aa: CASSLGLAGADTQYF; CDR3nt: TGTGCCAGCAGCTTAGGGCTAGCGGGAGCTGATACGCAGTATTTT
v_gene: TRBV19; abundance: NA; d_gene: NA; j_gene: TRBJ1-1; CDR3aa: CASSIPGMNTEAFF; CDR3nt: TGTGCCAGTAGTATTCCGGGAATGAACACTGAAGCTTTCTTT
v_gene: TRBV10-3; abundance: NA; d_gene: TRBD1; j_gene: TRBJ2-7; CDR3aa: CATNRQGSSSYEQYF; CDR3nt: TGTGCCACCAACAGACAGGGATCTTCATCCTACGAGCAGTACTTC
v_gene: TRBV19; abundance: NA; d_gene: NA; j_gene: TRBJ1-1; CDR3aa: CATGVTEAFF; CDR3nt: TGTGCCACCGGGGTCACTGAAGCTTTCTTT
v_gene: TRBV13; abundance: NA; d_gene: TRBD1; j_gene: TRBJ2-1; CDR3aa: CASSWGTGGSAGVRNEQFF; CDR3nt: TGTGCCAGCAGCTGGGGGACAGGGGGATCAGCGGGAGTAAGGAATGAGCAGTTCTTC
v_gene: TRBV2; abundance: NA; d_gene: NA; j_gene: TRBJ2-2; CDR3aa: CASSWDSNTGELFF; CDR3nt: TGTGCCAGCAGTTGGGACTCGAACACCGGGGAGCTGTTTTTT
v_gene: TRBV5-4; abundance: NA; d_gene: TRBD1; j_gene: TRBJ1-1; CDR3aa: CASSSYRGPFTEAFF; CDR3nt: TGTGCCAGCAGCTCATACAGGGGGCCCTTCACTGAAGCTTTCTTT
v_gene: TRBV11-2; abundance: NA; d_gene: TRBD1; j_gene: TRBJ2-1; CDR3aa: CASSSGTGSYNEQFF; CDR3nt: TGTGCCAGCAGCTCCGGGACAGGCTCCTACAATGAGCAGTTCTTC
v_gene: TRBV7-3; abundance: NA; d_gene: TRBD2; j_gene: TRBJ2-5; CDR3aa: CASSEGLAGQETQYF; CDR3nt: TGTGCCAGCAGCGAAGGACTAGCGGGTCAAGAGACCCAGTACTTC
v_gene: TRBV7-3; abundance: NA; d_gene: TRBD2; j_gene: TRBJ2-5; CDR3aa: CASSPREGETQYF; CDR3nt: TGTGCCAGCAGCCCTCGGGAGGGGGAGACCCAGTACTTC